The clone carrying this TCR beta chain was counted ten times or more. V was trimmed by 1 base and J by 0 bases, leaving 17 bases between them. The length of the CDR3 is 17 residues. The data originate from a study of T cells in Graves' hyperthyroidism and ophthalmopathy. Hyperthyroidism patients were newly diagnosed, had disease duration under 2 months, and were aged 18 to 65 years. Using RNA transcripts as the source, TCR beta CDR3 regions were amplified. The TCR CDR3 first-round RT-PCR relied on the HTBI primer set. TCRdb re-derived calls from the multiplex PCR reads in MiXCR, one entry per CDR3 protein. The sample records about 510,000 distinct CDR3 sequences, 14% being singletons.

Material: blood. This clonotype was obtained from a woman between 40 and 50 years old with Graves' hyperthyroidism. The chain joins TRBV5-7 to TRBJ2-7; D is perhaps TRBD2 (6 bases). TRBV5-7 is an ORF, with its function uncertain. Here the CDR3 reads CASSLRDLAPYSYEQYF. As DNA, the CDR3 is TGTGCCAGCAGCTTGAGGGACCTAGCGCCATACTCCTACGAGCAGTACTTC.